The 28 T cell receptor beta chains listed next were all sequenced from one sample in a study of response to subunit inactivated influenza vaccine. TCRdb independently ran MiXCR on the RT-PCR reads; one entry per CDR3 protein. The sample includes about 530,000 distinct CDR3 sequences, 12% of them seen just once. Sequenced here: PBMCs from blood, sampled on the day of vaccination. The receptors derive from a middle-aged man who received an inactivated influenza vaccine.

This chain joins TRBV4-2 and TRBJ2-7; a weak D match, TRBD2 (6 bases). CDR1 and CDR2 from the germline V gene are LGHNA and YNFKEQ. CDR3 length equals 15 residues. Trimming shortened V by 0 bases and J by 2 bases, and 11 bases separated the two germline ends. CDR3 nucleotides: TGTGCCAGCAGCCAAGATATTAGCGGTACCTACGAGCAGTACTTC. It codes for CASSQDISGTYEQYF.

This clonotype was counted a few times. The rearrangement links TRBV24-1 to TRBJ2-7; D unresolved. V dropped 2 bases and J dropped 3 bases, with 13 bases sitting between them. Germline V CDR1 and CDR2: KGHDR, SFDVKD. The CDR3 has 15 residues. Here the CDR3 DNA reads TGTGCCACCAGTGATTACCCGGCACGGAGCTACGAGCAGTACTTC. Translating it yields CATSDYPARSYEQYF.

The chain employs TRBV12-3 or TRBV12-4 and TRBJ1-1; 11 nucleotides line up with TRBD1. V lost 5 bases to trimming and J lost 1 base; unmatched junction nucleotides: 6. The CDR3 loop spans 16 amino acids. The CDR3 is CASSPGTGGKNTEAFF. CDR3 bases: TGTGCCAGCAGTCCCGGGACAGGGGGGAAGAACACTGAAGCTTTCTTT.

The chain uses TRBV12-3 or TRBV12-4 and TRBJ1-3; D is ambiguous. This CDR3 has 12 residues. V was pared by 6 bases and J by 5 bases, with 8 bases between. This chain's CDR3 is CASSPLRNTIYF. Here the CDR3 DNA reads TGTGCCAGCAGCCCGCTGAGAAACACCATATATTTT.

The sample holds many counts of this clonotype. The chain combines TRBV29-1 with TRBJ2-2; D is ambiguous. V was trimmed by 5 bases and J by 1 base, leaving 5 bases between them. The CDR3 is 12 residues long. Germline-derived CDR1 and CDR2 are SQVTM and ANQGSEA. Here the CDR3 reads CSVYVNTGELFF. CDR3 DNA: TGCAGCGTTTACGTGAACACCGGGGAGCTGTTTTTT.

The J gene is TRBJ2-5, the V gene TRBV7-6; 7 positions agree with TRBD1. Germline V gene sequence: CDR1 SGHVS, CDR2 FNYEAQ. The V segment lost 4 bases and the J segment 2 bases; nucleotides outside the gene matches: 10. CDR3 size: 16 residues. Here the CDR3 DNA reads TGTGCCAGCAGCTCAACAATCCGGGACAGACAAGAGACCCAGTACTTC. Protein sequence: CASSSTIRDRQETQYF.

This clonotype has ten or more counts. V gene TRBV12-3 or TRBV12-4 combines with J gene TRBJ2-7, with a weak D call TRBD2 (6 bases). V was clipped by 7 bases and J by 6 bases, with 13 bases between them. CDR3 length equals 12 residues. CDR3 in amino acids: CASKGGLGEQYF. CDR3 DNA sequence: TGTGCCAGCAAGGGAGGACTTGGCGAGCAGTACTTC.

This clonotype was seen many times. V usage is TRBV6-5 and J usage is TRBJ1-6; D unresolved. The length of the CDR3 is 16 residues. Trimming stripped 3 bases from V and 7 bases from J, with 16 bases between. Per germline, CDR1 MNHEY and CDR2 SVGAGI. The CDR3 here is CASSYLDPRKNSPLHF. CDR3 DNA: TGTGCCAGCAGTTATCTGGACCCTCGTAAGAATTCACCCCTCCACTTT.

This clonotype was recorded many times. The CDR3 spells CASSFHRGGFITDTQYF. The CDR3 bases are TGTGCCAGCAGCTTCCACAGGGGGGGTTTCATCACAGATACGCAGTATTTT. This chain joins TRBV7-2 and TRBJ2-3; perhaps TRBD1 as D (8 bases). The CDR3 is 17 amino acids. V gave up 3 bases and J gave up 2 bases, with 18 bases separating them. Germline V gives CDR1 SGHTA, CDR2 FQGNSA.

This clonotype was counted at least ten times. The chain is built from TRBV18 and TRBJ2-6, with D hard to call. Germline lookup yields CDR1 KGHSH and CDR2 LQKENI. V lost 0 bases and J 3 bases, leaving 3 bases between the germline ends. This CDR3 has 14 residues. The CDR3 DNA follows: TGTGCCAGCTCACCACCGGGTGGGGCCAACGTCCTGACTTTC. Translation: CASSPPGGANVLTF. The full variable domain, completed using reference TRBV18 and TRBJ2-6, is NAGVMQNPRHLVRRRGQEARLRCSPMKGHSHVYWYRQLPEEGLKFMVYLQKENIIDESGMPKERFSAEFPKEGPSILRIQQVVRGDSAAYFCASSPPGGANVLTFGAGSRLTVL.

The rearrangement links TRBV5-6 to TRBJ2-1; TRBD2 matches 10 bases. There are 16 residues in the CDR3. The J segment lost 10 bases and the V segment lost 2 bases, leaving 12 bases of the junction unmatched. In germline, CDR1 is SGHDT, CDR2 YYEEEE. The CDR3 bases are TGTGCCAGCAGCTTACGGAGCGGGGGGGGCAAGGCAGAGCAGTTCTTC. Amino acids: CASSLRSGGGKAEQFF.

This clonotype was found many times. This chain uses TRBV5-5 with TRBJ2-4; no reliable D call. The germline CDR1 and CDR2 sequences are SGHKS and YYEKEE (reference sequence). CDR3 length: 15 amino acids. The V and J ends lost 4 bases and 8 bases respectively, with 19 bases between them. The chain's CDR3 is CASSTGRMNLDIQYF. CDR3 bases: TGTGCCAGCAGCACCGGACGGATGAATTTGGACATTCAGTACTTC.

The table lists this clonotype with a few counts. An end of the junction does not agree with germline; a read error may underlie this. The chain recombines TRBV20-1 with TRBJ2-3; 11 positions match TRBD2. The CDR3 has 17 residues. Per the germline V gene, CDR1 is DFQATT and CDR2 is SNEGSKA (reference sequence). The CDR3 sequence: CCARDSGLAGGVDTQYF. The CDR3, as DNA: TGCTGTGCTAGAGATAGTGGGCTAGCGGGAGGTGTCGATACGCAGTATTTT.

This clonotype was detected a few times. The gene calls are TRBV6-5 and TRBJ1-2; 8 bases fit TRBD1. Germline V CDR1 and CDR2: MNHEY, SVGAGI. The CDR3 runs to 14 residues. After removal of 4 bases from V and 2 bases from J, the junction contained 3 bases not matched to a gene. CDR3 in DNA: TGTGCCAGCAGTTCCCGACAGGGGAACTATGGCTACACCTTC. Translating gives CASSSRQGNYGYTF.

In this sample, this clonotype turned up a few times. This chain uses TRBV18 with TRBJ2-1; a possible D gene is TRBD1 (7 bases). Trimming removed 8 bases at V and 0 bases at J, with 17 bases between. Germline CDR1 reads KGHSH; CDR2 reads LQKENI. The CDR3 runs 16 residues. The CDR3 region has the DNA TGTGCCAGCACAGGGGCTTTCGGGAGCTCCTACAATGAGCAGTTCTTC. Protein product: CASTGAFGSSYNEQFF.

The V and J genes are TRBV29-1 and TRBJ2-1, with D perhaps matching TRBD2 (7 bases). Trimming stripped 4 bases from V and 3 bases from J, with 13 bases between. The germline CDR1 and CDR2 sequences are SQVTM and ANQGSEA. CDR3 length equals 14 residues. CDR3 residues: CSVVAGAGYNEQFF. The CDR3 nucleotides are TGCAGCGTTGTCGCGGGGGCCGGCTACAATGAGCAGTTCTTC.

V is TRBV12-3 or TRBV12-4 and J is TRBJ2-3; 11 bases line up with TRBD2. Unmatched junction bases numbered 7, after V lost 8 bases and J lost 3 bases. CDR3 length: 15 residues. The CDR3 DNA reads as TGTGCCAGCGGCTCGACTAGCGGGAAAACAGATACGCAGTATTTT. Protein product: CASGSTSGKTDTQYF.

This clonotype showed up just a few times. The J gene is TRBJ1-4, the V gene TRBV5-1, with D perhaps matching TRBD1 (5 bases). The germline gives CDR1 SGHRS, CDR2 YFSETQ. The CDR3 is made up of 14 amino acids. The V end lost 0 bases, the J end lost 8 bases, and 11 bases lay between the germline ends. In DNA form, the CDR3 reads TGCGCCAGCAGCTTGGTAGGCGGGGGAGAAAAACTGTTTTTT. Encoded protein: CASSLVGGGEKLFF.

The chain is built from TRBV5-1 and TRBJ2-3, with TRBD2 as a possible D gene (6 bases). CDR3 size: 15 residues. Germline V lookup: CDR1 SGHRS, CDR2 YFSETQ. V lost 4 bases and J lost 2, with 14 bases in between. The chain's CDR3 is CASSPRDSITDTQYF. The CDR3 coding sequence is TGCGCCAGCAGCCCGCGGGACTCGATCACAGATACGCAGTATTTT.

This clonotype was recorded a few times. The rearrangement uses TRBV5-1 and TRBJ1-2; TRBD1 is a possible D gene (6 bases). The CDR3 has 15 amino acids. Germline lookup yields CDR1 SGHRS and CDR2 YFSETQ. Trimming pared 0 bases from V and 4 bases from J, leaving 13 bases between. CDR3 amino acids: CASSLEGGSAYGYTF. Written as DNA, the CDR3 is TGCGCCAGCAGCTTGGAGGGGGGCTCAGCCTATGGCTACACCTTC.

In this sample, this clonotype turned up a few times. The chain carries TRBV18 and TRBJ2-5; tentatively, D is TRBD1 (6 bases). V was clipped by 3 bases and J by 11 bases, with 16 bases between them. Germline-derived CDR1 and CDR2 are KGHSH and LQKENI. The CDR3 spans 13 residues. This CDR3 is CASSPGTSPRQYF. CDR3 nucleotides: TGTGCCAGCTCACCCGGGACATCTCCAAGACAGTACTTC.

In this sample, this clonotype turned up a few times. The chain joins TRBV7-7 to TRBJ2-3; no definite D call. CDR3 length equals 13 residues. With 5 bases removed from V and 1 base from J, the gap between germline ends came to 7 bases. Germline V gives CDR1 SSHAT, CDR2 FNYEAQ (reference sequence). The CDR3 coding sequence is TGTGCCAGCAGCCCCCTCCGCACAGATACGCAGTATTTT. Its protein product is CASSPLRTDTQYF.

This clonotype was counted a few times. V and J are TRBV20-1 and TRBJ2-7; 9 bases line up with TRBD2. This CDR3 has 14 residues. The V segment lost 3 bases and the J segment 1 base; nucleotides outside the gene matches: 4. CDR1 and CDR2 from the germline V gene are DFQATT and SNEGSKA (reference sequence). The CDR3 DNA sequence: TGCAGTGCTAGCTTAGCGGGGGAGTCCTACGAGCAGTACTTC. Protein product: CSASLAGESYEQYF.

At least ten counts were recorded for this clonotype. V and J are TRBV12-3 or TRBV12-4 and TRBJ2-7, with D possibly being TRBD1 (5 bases). Deletions cut 3 bases from V and 3 bases from J, with 12 bases between. This CDR3 has 14 amino acids. CDR3 DNA sequence: TGTGCCAGCAGTTTGTCAACAGGTGTCTACGAGCAGTACTTC. It codes for CASSLSTGVYEQYF.

This clonotype was counted a few times. The chain joins TRBV7-9 to TRBJ2-1; D possibly uses TRBD1 or TRBD2 (7 bases each). Germline-derived CDR1 and CDR2 are SEHNR and FQNEAQ (reference sequence). V lost 5 bases, J lost 8 bases, and 19 bases lay in between. The CDR3 runs to 15 residues. This chain's CDR3 is CASSPNRGLADEQFF. The CDR3, as DNA: TGTGCCAGCAGCCCAAATAGGGGGCTAGCGGATGAGCAGTTCTTC.

This rearrangement joins TRBV20-1 to TRBJ2-7; 7 positions agree with TRBD2. The CDR3 sequence is 17 residues long. Germline V gene lookup returns CDR1 DFQATT and CDR2 SNEGSKA (reference sequence). V lost 6 bases, J lost 0 bases, and 17 bases stayed unmatched. The CDR3 is CSADHAAGEMSSYEQYF. CDR3 sequence (DNA): TGCAGTGCAGATCACGCGGCGGGGGAGATGAGCTCCTACGAGCAGTACTTC.

The CDR3 is CASSPTSGRDTQYF. The CDR3 DNA follows: TGTGCCAGCAGCCCGACTAGCGGGAGGGATACGCAGTATTTT. The J gene is TRBJ2-3, the V gene TRBV7-2; 13 bases map to TRBD2. This CDR3 spans 14 amino acids. CDR1 is SGHTA and CDR2 is FQGNSA in the germline V gene. V shed 5 bases, J shed 6 bases, and the junction held 2 bases outside the gene matches.

This clonotype came up a few times. The chain joins TRBV7-8 to TRBJ2-1, with 12 positions matching TRBD1. V shed 4 bases, J shed 7 bases, and the junction held 8 bases outside the gene matches. The germline V gene has CDR1 SGHVS and CDR2 FQNEAQ. The CDR3 spans 16 residues. The CDR3 bases are TGTGCCAGCAGCTCCAGGCCGGGACAGGGGGCGAATGAGCAGTTCTTC. Translated, it gives CASSSRPGQGANEQFF.